This T cell receptor (beta chain) was found in a study of regulatory T cells in long-lasting Graves disease. Germline V gene data show CDR1 as SGHTA and CDR2 as FQGNSA. The CDR3 has 16 residues. The V end was cut by 5 bases, the J end by 6 bases, with 21 bases between. For this clonotype: Its target is unknown.

Regarding time point: persistent/refractory GD, antithyroid drugs over 5 years with positive TRAb. The TCR library was prepared using RNA isolated from PBMCs. Study-level findings and limits: It was in persistent disease that TRBV28, TRBJ1-2 and TRBJ2-5 were favored.

CDR3 regions were amplified by Arm-PCR using iRepertoire HTBI primers to build TCR beta libraries. TCRdb ran MiXCR on the multiplex PCR reads and lists one entry per CDR3 protein. The profile shows roughly 500,000 distinct CDR3 sequences, approximately 23% of them singletons. This specimen was peripheral blood mononuclear cells (PBMCs), taken when the disease was refractory, from a patient treated with antithyroid drugs. The V call is TRBV7-2, the J call TRBJ2-3, with D maybe TRBD1 (6 bases). The sequence was collected from a female donor with Graves disease. The CDR3 nucleotides are TGTGCCAGCAGCCCCCGGGACATCCTACTCACGGATACGCAGTATTTT. This codes for CASSPRDILLTDTQYF.